One sample yielded the 30 T cell receptor beta chains listed below, sequenced in a study of human T cells and chemical hapten exposure. TCRdb analysed the RACE reads with MiXCR anew, one entry per CDR3 protein. Of 300,000 to 450,000 distinct CDR3 sequences in the sample, approximately 5.1% were seen once. Time point defined: pre-sensitization, week 0. Indicated treatment: therapeutic diphenylcyclopropenone sensitization with weekly scalp DPC. Sequences were derived from whole blood, sampled in connection with sensitization to the hapten diphenylcyclopropenone (DPC). The receptors stem from a woman aged 50 to 65 with alopecia areata. Some clones in this sample may be carry-over from other donors' samples.

The chain carries TRBV5-4 and TRBJ2-5, with 7 bases lining up with TRBD1. CDR3 length equals 12 residues. The V and J ends lost 4 bases and 6 bases, in that order; junction bases with no gene match: 3. CDR1 is SGHNT and CDR2 is YYREEE in the germline V gene (reference sequence). CDR3 in DNA: TGTGCCAGCAGCAGGGACAGTAAGACCCAGTACTTC. This encodes CASSRDSKTQYF.

This clonotype has a count of ten or more. This chain links TRBV10-3 with TRBJ2-5; tentatively, D is TRBD2 (5 bases). The germline V and J ends were trimmed by 4 bases and 1 base, with 7 bases remaining between them. This CDR3 contains 13 residues. Germline assignment: CDR1 ENHRY and CDR2 SYGVKD. CDR3 sequence reads: CAISVATQETQYF. The CDR3 bases are TGTGCCATCAGTGTAGCGACCCAAGAGACCCAGTACTTC.

This clonotype was recorded a few times. V is TRBV12-3 or TRBV12-4 and J is TRBJ1-1, with 7 positions matching TRBD1. V lost 6 bases to trimming and J lost 6 bases; unmatched junction nucleotides: 10. The CDR3 covers 14 residues. The CDR3 protein is CASRKLRGTAEAFF. In DNA, the CDR3 is TGTGCCAGCAGGAAGCTCAGGGGGACGGCTGAAGCTTTCTTT.

This clonotype has at least ten counts. The chain has TRBV10-3 and TRBJ2-1; the D call may be TRBD1 or TRBD2 (5 bases each). This CDR3 spans 14 amino acids. Trimming cost V 1 base and J 6 bases, with 10 bases left between them. Germline V gene data show CDR1 as ENHRY and CDR2 as SYGVKD. CDR3 amino acids: CAISEYGTGNEQFF. The CDR3 coding sequence is TGTGCCATCAGTGAGTATGGGACGGGCAATGAGCAGTTCTTC.

This clonotype appeared a few times. The chain uses TRBV5-4 and TRBJ2-1; no definite D call. Between the trimmed V and J ends, which lost 3 bases and 0 bases, there was a span of 10 bases. This CDR3 comprises 15 residues. Germline V CDR1 and CDR2: SGHNT, YYREEE (reference sequence). CDR3 nucleotides: TGTGCCAGCAGCTCTGGTACAGACTCCTACAATGAGCAGTTCTTC. It is translated as CASSSGTDSYNEQFF.

This clonotype has ten or more counts. In DNA form, the CDR3 reads TGCGCCAGCAGCAGCGGACAGGGATGGTACCAAGAGACCCAGTACTTC. It is translated as CASSSGQGWYQETQYF. This chain joins TRBV5-1 and TRBJ2-5, with 8 positions matching TRBD1. The germline gives CDR1 SGHRS, CDR2 YFSETQ. The length of the CDR3 is 16 residues. After removal of 4 bases from V and 0 bases from J, the junction contained 8 bases not matched to a gene.

This chain links TRBV6-2 or TRBV6-3 with TRBJ1-5; 9 nucleotides line up with TRBD1. The germline CDR1 and CDR2 sequences are MNHEY and SVGEGT. The CDR3 is 15 residues long. V shed 7 bases, J shed 4 bases, and the junction held 8 bases outside the gene matches. CDR3 in DNA: TGTGCCAGCACCGACGACAGGGGGGAGAATCAGCCCCAGCATTTT. Amino acid sequence: CASTDDRGENQPQHF.

This clonotype was counted ten times or more. This chain links TRBV2 with TRBJ2-3, with 11 bases identical to TRBD2. Germline-derived CDR1 and CDR2 are SNHLY and FYNNEI. The V segment lost 2 bases and the J segment 8 bases; nucleotides outside the gene matches: 12. CDR3 length: 17 amino acids. DNA of the CDR3: TGTGCCAGCAGTGAAAAGGGACTAGCGGAGTTGAAGGGTACGCAGTATTTT. It is translated as CASSEKGLAELKGTQYF.

V gene TRBV14 combines with J gene TRBJ1-1; 10 bases fit TRBD1. The CDR3 sequence is 19 residues long. Germline CDR1 is SGHDN and CDR2 is FVKESK. J gave up 0 bases and V 0 bases, and 10 bases lay outside the gene matches. The DNA for the CDR3 is TGTGCCAGCAGCCAAGATTTTAGGACAGGGGGTAAGATGAACACTGAAGCTTTCTTT. Translating gives CASSQDFRTGGKMNTEAFF.

This clonotype was seen at least ten times. The rearrangement uses TRBV7-9 and TRBJ1-1; tentative D call: TRBD1 (6 bases). The CDR3 sequence is 11 residues long. V was trimmed by 5 bases and J by 8 bases, leaving 9 bases between them. Germline V CDR1 and CDR2: SEHNR, FQNEAQ (reference sequence). The DNA of the CDR3 is TGTGCCAGCAGCGTAGGGACAGAAGCTTTCTTT. Protein product: CASSVGTEAFF. Drawing the rest from reference TRBV7-9 and TRBJ1-1, the complete variable domain is DTGVSQNPRHKITKRGQNVTFRCDPISEHNRLYWYRQTLGQGPEFLTYFQNEAQLEKSRLLSDRFSAERPKGSFSTLEIQRTEQGDSAMYLCASSVGTEAFFGQGTRLTVV.

This clonotype appeared a few times. The chain joins TRBV7-9 to TRBJ2-2; D gene uncertain. With 0 bases removed from V and 4 bases from J, the gap between germline ends came to 6 bases. This CDR3 is built from 14 residues. CDR1 and CDR2 from the germline V gene are SEHNR and FQNEAQ (reference sequence). The CDR3 region is CASSLASRTGELFF. The CDR3 nucleotides read TGTGCCAGCAGCTTAGCCAGCCGCACCGGGGAGCTGTTTTTT.

The rearrangement joins TRBV2 to TRBJ2-7; 7 nucleotides align to TRBD2. The CDR3 runs to 14 residues. V lost 5 bases and J lost 5; bases outside the gene matches: 9. Per germline, CDR1 SNHLY and CDR2 FYNNEI. CDR3: CASSSRGRADEQYF. In nucleotides, the CDR3 is TGTGCCAGCAGTTCACGGGGGAGGGCCGACGAGCAGTACTTC.

Here the CDR3 DNA reads TGTGCCAGCAGTTTATGGGGACAGACCTACGAGCAGTACTTC. Translating gives CASSLWGQTYEQYF. The chain employs TRBV12-3 or TRBV12-4 and TRBJ2-7, with TRBD1 matching over 7 bases. This CDR3 has 14 amino acids. With 2 bases clipped from V and 2 bases from J, the junction kept 3 bases outside the gene matches.

This clonotype was recorded a few times. The CDR3: CASTLAGAKNQPQHF. The CDR3 coding sequence is TGTGCCAGCACCCTGGCCGGGGCCAAGAATCAGCCCCAGCATTTT. V gene TRBV7-2 combines with J gene TRBJ1-5; D is perhaps TRBD1 (5 bases). The CDR3 is 15 amino acids. The germline V and J ends were trimmed by 7 bases and 4 bases, with 17 bases remaining between them. CDR1 is SGHTA, CDR2 FQGNSA, per germline. The variable domain in full, with the rest retrieved from reference TRBV7-2 and TRBJ1-5, is GAGVSQSPSNKVTEKGKDVELRCDPISGHTALYWYRQSLGQGLEFLIYFQGNSAPDKSGLPSDRFSAERTGGSVSTLTIQRTQQEDSAVYLCASTLAGAKNQPQHFGDGTRLSIL.

The V call is TRBV5-1, the J call TRBJ1-1, with D possibly being TRBD1 (6 bases). The CDR3 sequence is 17 residues long. Germline V lookup: CDR1 SGHRS, CDR2 YFSETQ. Trimming removed 1 base from V and 0 bases from J, with 16 bases in between. The CDR3 is CASSLIPPGALNTEAFF. The DNA of the CDR3 is TGCGCCAGCAGCTTGATCCCTCCGGGGGCCCTGAACACTGAAGCTTTCTTT.

The chain links TRBV27 to TRBJ2-5, with D possibly being TRBD2 (5 bases). The CDR3 is made up of 15 amino acids. Germline V gene data show CDR1 as MNHEY and CDR2 as SMNVEV (reference sequence). V was trimmed by 5 bases and J by 5 bases, leaving 18 bases between them. In DNA, the CDR3 is TGTGCCAGCAGTGCCTCGTCGAGGGTCTCTGAGACCCAGTACTTC. The encoded protein is CASSASSRVSETQYF.

This clonotype was counted many times. The gene calls are TRBV12-3 or TRBV12-4 and TRBJ1-4; TRBD1 matches 10 bases. The CDR3 spans 14 residues. With V trimmed by 6 bases and J by 10 bases, 8 bases remained unmatched. CDR3 loop: CASSPRTGGGKLFF. CDR3 bases: TGTGCCAGCAGCCCACGGACAGGGGGAGGAAAACTGTTTTTT.

The gene calls are TRBV13 and TRBJ2-7; 7 nucleotides align to TRBD1. Germline values: CDR1 PRHDT, CDR2 FYEKMQ (reference sequence). Trimming at V came to 4 bases and at J to 7 bases, leaving 13 bases not matched to a gene. CDR3 length equals 15 residues. The CDR3 loop reads CASSSREDRVGEQYF. As DNA, the CDR3 is TGTGCCAGCAGCTCCCGCGAAGACAGGGTTGGTGAGCAGTACTTC.

This clonotype has only a few counts. In DNA form, the CDR3 reads TGCGCCAGCAGCCAAGTCGGCAGGGGGGCCACCGGGGAGCTGTTTTTT. Protein sequence: CASSQVGRGATGELFF. V usage is TRBV4-1 and J usage is TRBJ2-2; D might be TRBD1 (7 bases). The V end was cut by 1 base, the J end by 4 bases, with 13 bases between. From germline, CDR1 is MGHRA and CDR2 YSYEKL. This CDR3 comprises 16 residues.

The CDR3 DNA sequence: TGTGCCAGCAGCTACGGCAGGGGAACAGATACGCAGTATTTT. It specifies CASSYGRGTDTQYF. The chain recombines TRBV5-5 with TRBJ2-3; maybe TRBD1 (6 bases). The germline V gene has CDR1 SGHKS and CDR2 YYEKEE (reference sequence). This CDR3 is 14 amino acids long. The germline V and J ends were trimmed by 3 bases and 3 bases, with 11 bases remaining between them.

In its sample, this clonotype was seen many times. The chain uses TRBV4-1 and TRBJ1-6; TRBD1 matches at 9 bases. J gave up 9 bases and V 1 base, and 1 base lay outside the gene matches. Germline V gene sequence: CDR1 MGHRA, CDR2 YSYEKL. The CDR3 extends over 14 amino acids. CDR3 loop: CASSQGGQGSPLHF. As DNA, the CDR3 is TGCGCCAGCAGCCAAGGGGGACAGGGTTCACCCCTCCACTTT.

The chain uses TRBV27 and TRBJ1-6; 10 bases align to TRBD1. Germline lookup yields CDR1 MNHEY and CDR2 SMNVEV (reference sequence). The CDR3 loop spans 17 amino acids. V lost 5 bases and J lost 1; bases outside the gene matches: 5. The CDR3 loop is CASSLQGQGSYNSPLHF. CDR3 in DNA: TGTGCCAGCAGTCTCCAGGGACAGGGGTCCTATAATTCACCCCTCCACTTT.

There are a few counts of this clonotype. The rearrangement joins TRBV7-2 to TRBJ2-7; the match to TRBD2 covers 10 bases. Per the germline V gene, CDR1 is SGHTA and CDR2 is FQGNSA. The V and J ends lost 7 bases and 3 bases, in that order; junction bases with no gene match: 3. There are 13 residues in the CDR3. CDR3 residues: CASTGTSDYEQYF. For the CDR3, the DNA is TGTGCCAGCACGGGGACTAGCGACTACGAGCAGTACTTC.

The genes are TRBV7-8 and TRBJ1-5, with a tentative D call TRBD1 (6 bases). The CDR3 has 16 amino acids. Germline CDR1 is SGHVS and CDR2 is FQNEAQ. Trimming removed 4 bases from V and 0 bases from J, with 13 bases in between. CDR3 in amino acids: CASSSGTPYSNQPQHF. CDR3 nucleotide sequence: TGTGCCAGCAGCTCCGGGACACCTTATAGCAATCAGCCCCAGCATTTT.

The V call is TRBV27, the J call TRBJ1-6; 10 bases align to TRBD1. Losses at the gene ends were 5 bases for V and 9 bases for J; bases not matched to a gene: 7. The CDR3 has 15 residues. CDR1 is MNHEY and CDR2 is SMNVEV in the germline V gene (reference sequence). CDR3 amino acids: CASSPGTGAFSPLHF. CDR3 nucleotides: TGTGCCAGCAGTCCCGGGACAGGGGCCTTTTCACCCCTCCACTTT.

This clonotype showed up many times. The V call is TRBV27, the J call TRBJ2-1; 8 bases line up with TRBD1. This CDR3 contains 15 residues. Germline values: CDR1 MNHEY, CDR2 SMNVEV (reference sequence). Trimming cost V 5 bases and J 9 bases; bases outside gene matches: 12. The CDR3 region is CASSETGAGYSEQFF. CDR3 in DNA: TGTGCCAGCAGTGAGACAGGGGCGGGTTATAGTGAGCAGTTCTTC.

Regarding this clonotype: An end of the junction differs from the germline gene, which may be a read error. The rearrangement joins TRBV7-8 to TRBJ2-5, with 7 positions matching TRBD2. The CDR3 covers 14 residues. The germline gives CDR1 SGHVS, CDR2 FQNEAQ. CDR3 nucleotides: TGTGCCAGCAGCCTAGCGGAGCTACAAGAGACCCAGTACTTC. It is translated as CASSLAELQETQYF. The whole variable domain, filled in from reference TRBV7-8 and TRBJ2-5, reads GAGVSQSPRYKVAKRGQDVALRCDPISGHVSLFWYQQALGQGPEFLTYFQNEAQLDKSGLPSDRFFAERPEGSVSTLKIQRTQQEDSAVYLCASSLAELQETQYFGPGTRLLVL.

The chain combines TRBV27 with TRBJ2-7; D may be TRBD1 or TRBD2 (7 bases each). The CDR3 length is 14 residues. V gave up 5 bases and J gave up 3 bases, with 14 bases separating them. CDR1 and CDR2 from the germline V gene are MNHEY and SMNVEV (reference sequence). DNA of the CDR3: TGTGCCAGCAGTACAGACAGGGAGGGCTACGAGCAGTACTTC. Amino acid sequence: CASSTDREGYEQYF.

As regards this clonotype: The germline gene is not matched at one end of the junction; a read error may be the cause. The V and J genes are TRBV25-1 and TRBJ2-5, with a tentative D call TRBD1 (6 bases). The germline V gene encodes CDR1 MGHDK and CDR2 SYGVNS. The CDR3 totals 15 residues. The DNA of the CDR3 is TGTGCCAGCAGTGATAAGCGGCCCTACAGGGAGATCCAGTACTTC. As protein: CASSDKRPYREIQYF. The full variable domain, its missing parts supplied by reference TRBV25-1 and TRBJ2-5, is EADIYQTPRYLVIGTGKKITLECSQTMGHDKMYWYQQDPGMELHLIHYSYGVNSTEKGDLSSESTVSRIRTEHFPLTLESARPSHTSQYLCASSDKRPYREIQYFGPGTRLLVL.

This clonotype came up many times. This chain links TRBV29-1 with TRBJ1-2; possibly TRBD1 for D (5 bases). Germline V gene sequence: CDR1 SQVTM, CDR2 ANQGSEA. Trimming pared 7 bases from V and 1 base from J, leaving 19 bases between. The CDR3 extends over 15 amino acids. CDR3 residues: CSAWARDDRNYGYTF. The CDR3 DNA sequence: TGCAGCGCATGGGCAAGGGACGACCGTAACTATGGCTACACCTTC.